This T cell receptor beta chain was recovered during a study of blood T cell repertoires in COVID-19. Across the whole study: The United States, Italy and Spain were the sources of the acute and convalescent COVID-19 samples. Sources were T cells, B-cell-depleted T cells, or PBMCs; the material itself was cDNA or gDNA.

Authors' analysis steps: Amplification with reference gene primers provided the estimates of nucleated cell counts. TCRdb's copy holds only in-frame clones and misses some; the assay was immunoSEQ multiplex PCR. V, J and clone size are taken as reported in that table, and D and trimming were inferred from the DNA itself. The sample has 200,000 to 300,000 clones; 75% to 85% are singletons. The CDR3 runs 14 residues. V was shortened by 0 bases and J by 8 bases, with 14 bases between the two germline ends. Germline CDR1 and CDR2: SGDLS and YYNGEE. The chain uses TRBV9 and TRBJ1-1; no definite D call. Sequencing was performed on peripheral blood. The TCR sequence derives from a woman aged 70-85 years with acute or convalescent COVID-19. The CDR3 DNA follows: TGTGCCAGCAGCGTAGGTATAAGTGGGAGAGAAGCTTTCTTT. Translated: CASSVGISGREAFF.